The 26 T cell receptor beta chains in this list originate from one sample, sequenced in a study of T-cell memory formation after mild COVID-19. Each CDR3 protein is one row after TCRdb ran MiXCR on the 5' RACE reads. This sample has roughly 450,000 distinct CDR3 sequences, with around 17% found just once. Sequenced: PBMCs or a T cell subset sorted from them (not recorded which). The receptor source for this set is a man aged 18 to 29 who had mild COVID-19 (a few samples of this study predate the infection). Cell type and time point are not known.

This clonotype appeared a few times. J is TRBJ2-1 and V is TRBV6-5; no clear D gene. The CDR3 is 15 residues long. CDR1 is MNHEY, CDR2 SVGAGI, per germline. V gave up 3 bases and J gave up 0 bases, with 9 bases separating them. The CDR3 spells CASSYHPSSYNEQFF. The CDR3 region has the DNA TGTGCCAGCAGTTATCACCCGAGCTCCTACAATGAGCAGTTCTTC.

CDR3: CASSTRDRAAVRRGNEKLFF. The CDR3 coding sequence is TGTGCCAGCAGTACCCGGGACAGGGCGGCTGTGAGGCGGGGGAATGAAAAACTGTTTTTT. This chain joins TRBV6-5 and TRBJ1-4, with 9 bases aligning to TRBD1. J gave up 5 bases and V 5 bases, and 21 bases lay outside the gene matches. Germline V lookup: CDR1 MNHEY, CDR2 SVGAGI. The CDR3 covers 20 residues.

CDR3 region: CASSRTGLKGNQPQHF. CDR3 in DNA: TGCGCCAGCAGCCGGACAGGGTTAAAGGGCAATCAGCCCCAGCATTTT. This chain joins TRBV4-1 and TRBJ1-5, with TRBD1 identical over 8 bases. Per germline, CDR1 MGHRA and CDR2 YSYEKL. The CDR3 runs to 16 residues. The V and J ends lost 4 bases and 2 bases, in that order; junction bases with no gene match: 7.

This clonotype was found a few times. The rearrangement uses TRBV25-1 and TRBJ2-1; tentatively, D is TRBD1 or TRBD2 (5 bases each). The CDR3 extends over 11 amino acids. CDR1 and CDR2 (germline): MGHDK, SYGVNS. V gave up 4 bases and J gave up 10 bases, with 8 bases separating them. CDR3 sequence (DNA): TGTGCCAGCAGTGCGGGGCTCGAGCAGTTCTTC. Translation: CASSAGLEQFF.

The chain has TRBV12-3 or TRBV12-4 and TRBJ1-1; D is ambiguous. The length of the CDR3 is 13 residues. The ends were cut back, 3 bases at V and 9 bases at J, with 14 bases in the middle. This chain's CDR3 is CASSLRTELQAFF. The CDR3, as DNA: TGTGCCAGCAGTTTGAGGACTGAACTTCAAGCTTTCTTT.

As DNA, the CDR3 is TGTGCCAGCAGACCCACAGGGAGGGCGAGCACTGAAGCTTTCTTT. Its translation: CASRPTGRASTEAFF. The V and J genes are TRBV6-2 or TRBV6-3 and TRBJ1-1; D might be TRBD1 (6 bases). Germline assignment: CDR1 MNHEY and CDR2 SVGEGT. V gave up 6 bases and J gave up 4 bases, with 18 bases separating them. The CDR3 contains 15 residues.

V usage is TRBV24-1 and J usage is TRBJ1-2; TRBD1 might be the D (6 bases). Germline CDR1 is KGHDR and CDR2 is SFDVKD. The V and J ends lost 3 bases and 8 bases respectively, with 12 bases between them. The CDR3 totals 13 residues. The CDR3: CATSDPQGRGYTF. CDR3 nucleotides: TGTGCCACCAGTGATCCTCAGGGGAGAGGCTACACCTTC.

This clonotype has just a few counts. The chain uses TRBV5-1 and TRBJ2-7; D tentatively reads TRBD1 or TRBD2 (6 bases each). Germline V gives CDR1 SGHRS, CDR2 YFSETQ. The CDR3 is 14 amino acids. With 4 bases removed from V and 7 bases from J, the gap between germline ends came to 18 bases. Here the CDR3 reads CASSPEGTTLEQYF. CDR3 DNA: TGCGCCAGCAGCCCGGAGGGGACAACCTTGGAGCAGTACTTC.

The CDR3 nucleotides are TGCGCCAGCAGCTTGGCGTCGGGGGCGAAATCCTACGAGCAGTACGTC. This translates into CASSLASGAKSYEQYV. The V gene is TRBV5-1, the J gene TRBJ2-7; the D call may be TRBD1 or TRBD2 (6 bases each). Trimming pared 0 bases from V and 1 base from J, leaving 14 bases between. Germline V gene sequence: CDR1 SGHRS, CDR2 YFSETQ. This CDR3 region has 16 residues.

The chain employs TRBV6-1 and TRBJ1-1; D remains ambiguous. The V end lost 6 bases, the J end lost 8 bases, and 16 bases lay between the germline ends. This CDR3 region has 13 residues. Germline V gene data show CDR1 as MNHNS and CDR2 as SASEGT. The CDR3 protein is CASSLEPVREAFF. The CDR3, as DNA: TGTGCCAGCAGCCTGGAACCGGTTAGGGAAGCTTTCTTT.

The CDR3 is CASSLDRVAYGYTF. The CDR3 nucleotides read TGCGCCAGCAGCTTGGACAGGGTTGCCTATGGCTACACCTTC. The V call is TRBV5-1, the J call TRBJ1-2, with D possibly TRBD1 on 6 matching bases. The CDR3 length is 14 residues. The ends were cut back, 0 bases at V and 4 bases at J, with 10 bases in the middle. Germline CDR1 SGHRS, CDR2 YFSETQ.

As DNA, the CDR3 is TGTGCCACCAGTGGACCGGGACAGGGTACCTACGAGCAGTACGTC. Protein sequence: CATSGPGQGTYEQYV. The rearrangement links TRBV24-1 to TRBJ2-7; 9 bases fit TRBD1. The CDR3 has 15 amino acids. V was clipped by 5 bases and J by 2 bases; unmatched bases: 6. Per germline, CDR1 KGHDR and CDR2 SFDVKD.

The chain links TRBV4-2 to TRBJ2-4; 11 bases map to TRBD2. Germline-derived CDR1 and CDR2 are LGHNA and YNFKEQ. The V and J ends lost 0 bases and 8 bases, in that order; junction bases with no gene match: 18. The CDR3 runs 20 residues. The CDR3 here is CASSQEIVGVAGGLGDIQYF. The CDR3, as DNA: TGTGCCAGCAGCCAAGAGATAGTTGGGGTAGCGGGGGGGCTAGGGGACATTCAGTACTTC.

In this sample, this clonotype turned up a few times. The rearrangement uses TRBV9 and TRBJ2-3; TRBD2 agrees at 10 bases. Germline V gives CDR1 SGDLS, CDR2 YYNGEE. The CDR3 runs 19 residues. Germline trimming cut 0 bases from V and 4 bases from J; bases unmatched to any gene: 14. The CDR3 sequence: CASSVDGTSGTGLADTQYF. The CDR3 DNA reads TGTGCCAGCAGCGTAGACGGCACTAGCGGGACCGGGTTGGCAGATACGCAGTATTTT.

The gene calls are TRBV24-1 and TRBJ1-3; TRBD1 matches 7 bases. With V trimmed by 11 bases and J by 2 bases, 20 bases remained unmatched. Germline V gene data show CDR1 as KGHDR and CDR2 as SFDVKD. This CDR3 has 18 residues. CDR3 sequence: CAIDRERQGESPGNTIYF. The CDR3 DNA reads as TGTGCCATCGACCGTGAAAGACAGGGAGAATCTCCTGGAAACACCATATATTTT.

In its sample, this clonotype was seen many times. The chain links TRBV2 to TRBJ2-1; 8 bases align to TRBD2. The CDR3 runs 14 residues. Trimming cost V 0 bases and J 11 bases; bases outside gene matches: 6. CDR1 is SNHLY, CDR2 FYNNEI, per germline. The CDR3 DNA is TGTGCCAGCAGTGAAGCGCTGACTAGCGTTCAGCAGTTCTTC. This translates into CASSEALTSVQQFF.

V is TRBV5-6 and J is TRBJ2-1, with a tentative D call TRBD1 (5 bases). V lost 2 bases, J lost 9 bases, and 27 bases lay in between. The CDR3 runs 18 residues. The germline V gene encodes CDR1 SGHDT and CDR2 YYEEEE. The CDR3 protein is CASSFPPTGIGPTSEQFF. In DNA form, the CDR3 reads TGTGCCAGCAGCTTCCCACCCACAGGAATCGGCCCCACGAGTGAGCAGTTCTTC.

This clonotype has a handful of counts. The chain has TRBV20-1 and TRBJ2-5, with D unresolved. V lost 3 bases and J 8 bases, leaving 16 bases between the germline ends. Germline V gene lookup returns CDR1 DFQATT and CDR2 SNEGSKA (reference sequence). This CDR3 is built from 13 residues. This CDR3 is CSARPTWRRTQYF. The CDR3 nucleotides are TGCAGTGCTAGGCCGACTTGGCGGAGAACCCAGTACTTC.

V is TRBV7-9 and J is TRBJ1-1, with D hard to call. V lost 2 bases and J 4 bases, leaving 11 bases between the germline ends. Germline assignment: CDR1 SEHNR and CDR2 FQNEAQ (reference sequence). This CDR3 spans 14 amino acids. The chain's CDR3 is CASSLTTSGTEAFF. The CDR3 DNA follows: TGTGCCAGCAGCTTAACGACGTCGGGCACTGAAGCTTTCTTT.

The V gene is TRBV2, the J gene TRBJ1-6; D gene ambiguous. The CDR3 loop spans 12 amino acids. Trimming took off 6 bases at V and 6 bases at J, with 6 bases between the two ends. Germline assignment: CDR1 SNHLY and CDR2 FYNNEI. CDR3 in DNA: TGTGCCAGCAGACGTCTTAATTCACCCCTCCACTTT. Its protein product is CASRRLNSPLHF.

Ten or more counts support this clonotype. The V call is TRBV19, the J call TRBJ2-1, with TRBD1 identical over 7 bases. The CDR3 loop spans 12 amino acids. V was clipped by 5 bases and J by 16 bases; unmatched bases: 11. CDR1 and CDR2 (germline): LNHDA, SQIVND (reference sequence). Here the CDR3 DNA reads TGTGCCAGTAGTCTAAACAGGGGCGCCGTCTTCTTC. It translates to CASSLNRGAVFF. The complete variable domain, with remaining parts taken from reference TRBV19 and TRBJ2-1, reads DGGITQSPKYLFRKEGQNVTLSCEQNLNHDAMYWYRQDPGQGLRLIYYSQIVNDFQKGDIAEGYSVSREKKESFPLTVTSAQKNPTAFYLCASSLNRGAVFFGPGTRLTVL.

For the CDR3, the DNA is TGTGCCAGCAGTCCACAGGGGGAGCGTAATTCACCCCTCCACTTT. Translation gives CASSPQGERNSPLHF. The chain is built from TRBV27 and TRBJ1-6; TRBD1 matches 8 bases. CDR1 and CDR2 from the germline V gene are MNHEY and SMNVEV (reference sequence). V lost 5 bases, J lost 6 bases, and 6 bases stayed unmatched. This CDR3 has 15 residues.

The rearrangement uses TRBV29-1 and TRBJ2-7; D call uncertain. V lost 8 bases, J lost 2 bases, and 10 bases lay in between. This CDR3 is 11 amino acids long. Germline loops: CDR1 SQVTM, CDR2 ANQGSEA. CDR3 protein: CSTRTPYEQYF. CDR3 in DNA: TGCAGCACCCGGACGCCCTACGAGCAGTACTTC.

The DNA of the CDR3 is TGCAGCGTTGCCGCCCCGCTAATTAGCAGCTACACCTTC. It yields the protein CSVAAPLISSYTF. The chain combines TRBV29-1 with TRBJ1-2, with D unresolved. V was cut by 4 bases and J by 9 bases, with 18 bases left in between. CDR3 length equals 13 residues. CDR1 is SQVTM and CDR2 is ANQGSEA in the germline V gene.

This clonotype was seen more than once but under ten times. The chain combines TRBV6-5 with TRBJ1-2, with 10 bases fitting TRBD1. The CDR3 covers 13 residues. Germline V lookup: CDR1 MNHEY, CDR2 SVGAGI. After removal of 4 bases from V and 6 bases from J, the junction contained 2 bases not matched to a gene. The DNA of the CDR3 is TGTGCCAGCAGTTGGGGACAGGGGAATGGCTACACCTTC. Translated: CASSWGQGNGYTF.

This clonotype was counted between two and nine times. This sequence joins TRBV7-8 and TRBJ2-1, with unresolved D. The ends were cut back, 6 bases at V and 0 bases at J, with 18 bases in the middle. Per the germline V gene, CDR1 is SGHVS and CDR2 is FQNEAQ. The CDR3 loop spans 17 amino acids. CDR3 sequence (DNA): TGTGCCAGCAGTTCTAGAACTCTCCAAAGCTCCTACAATGAGCAGTTCTTC. Translating gives CASSSRTLQSSYNEQFF.